What follows are 14 T cell receptor beta chains derived from one specimen sequenced in a study of T cell changes during pregnancy in multiple sclerosis. TCRdb's copy holds only in-frame clones and misses some; the assay was immunoSEQ multiplex PCR. The sample shows approximately 70,000 clones, roughly 92% of them seen only once. The sample consisted of peripheral blood, taken in the second trimester of pregnancy. The receptor source for this set is a female donor with multiple sclerosis, enrolled in a pregnancy study.

The rearrangement joins TRBV15 to TRBJ2-7; the D gene is possibly TRBD2 (5 bases). V dropped 9 bases and J dropped 0 bases, with 12 bases sitting between them. CDR1 and CDR2 from the germline V gene are LNHNV and YYDKDF (reference sequence). This CDR3 contains 13 residues. The chain's CDR3 is CATRGGNSYEQYF. CDR3 nucleotide sequence: TGTGCCACTAGAGGAGGTAACTCCTACGAGCAGTACTTC.

In DNA form, the CDR3 reads TGTGCCAGCAGCTTATTTGGCAGGGTCAATCAGCCCCAGCATTTT. It yields the protein CASSLFGRVNQPQHF. The chain joins TRBV11-2 to TRBJ1-5; possibly TRBD1 for D (5 bases). Trimming removed 2 bases from V and 3 bases from J, with 11 bases in between. The germline V gene has CDR1 SGHAT and CDR2 FQNNGV. The length of the CDR3 is 15 residues.

The count of this clone is one. V gene TRBV5-3 combines with J gene TRBJ2-7; 8 bases agree with TRBD1. TRBV5-3 is an open reading frame, and its role is uncertain. The ends lost 0 bases at V and 5 bases at J; junction bases unmatched: 4. The CDR3 length is 14 residues. The CDR3 is CARSLGQGANEQYF. CDR3 DNA sequence: TGTGCCAGAAGCTTGGGGCAGGGGGCCAACGAGCAGTACTTC.

This clone has a single count. The V gene is TRBV10-3, the J gene TRBJ2-2; possibly TRBD2 for D (5 bases). Trimming took 3 bases from V and 1 from J, leaving 6 bases between them. The CDR3 covers 14 residues. Germline CDR1 ENHRY, CDR2 SYGVKD. The CDR3 loop reads CAISDRGNTGELFF. The CDR3 DNA reads as TGTGCCATCAGTGACCGGGGGAACACCGGGGAGCTGTTTTTT.

CDR3 amino acids: CAISDSLNQPQHF. CDR3 in DNA: TGTGCCATCAGTGACTCCTTAAATCAGCCCCAGCATTTT. The rearrangement joins TRBV10-3 to TRBJ1-5; D is unclear. There are 13 residues in the CDR3. V gave up 3 bases and J gave up 4 bases, with 7 bases separating them. The V gene's germline CDR1 is ENHRY and CDR2 SYGVKD.

J is TRBJ2-7 and V is TRBV4-3; 8 bases align to TRBD1. The CDR3 is 18 residues long. The V segment lost 1 base and the J segment 3 bases; nucleotides outside the gene matches: 14. The V gene's germline CDR1 is LGHNA and CDR2 YSLEER. In DNA form, the CDR3 reads TGCGCCAGCAGCCAAGGAAAGGGTCCCGGGACAGGCCGCTACGAGCAGTACTTC. Protein product: CASSQGKGPGTGRYEQYF.

In its sample, this clone was seen once. CDR3 amino acids: CASSLDVQGGDYTF. CDR3 nucleotide sequence: TGTGCCAGCAGCTTAGATGTCCAAGGGGGGGACTACACCTTC. The chain links TRBV7-9 to TRBJ1-2, with D maybe TRBD1 (6 bases). Germline-derived CDR1 and CDR2 are SEHNR and FQNEAQ (reference sequence). V gave up 1 base and J gave up 10 bases, with 16 bases separating them. The CDR3 runs to 14 residues.

In this sample, this clone turned up once. The genes are TRBV4-1 and TRBJ2-3; 11 bases fit TRBD2. There are 17 residues in the CDR3. The germline V gene has CDR1 MGHRA and CDR2 YSYEKL. J gave up 6 bases and V 2 bases, and 10 bases lay outside the gene matches. CDR3 DNA: TGCGCCAGCAGCCAATCGGCTAGCGGGGGGCCTTGGGATACGCAGTATTTT. Its translation: CASSQSASGGPWDTQYF.

CDR3 amino acids: CATSRDLDRGPRSGANVLTF. Here the CDR3 DNA reads TGTGCCACCAGCAGAGACCTGGACAGGGGGCCTCGCTCTGGGGCCAACGTCCTGACTTTC. The V call is TRBV15, the J call TRBJ2-6; TRBD1 matches at 11 bases. The CDR3 sequence is 20 residues long. Germline CDR1 and CDR2: LNHNV and YYDKDF (reference sequence). V gave up 0 bases and J gave up 0 bases; unmatched junction bases: 7.

The chain recombines TRBV4-1 with TRBJ2-3, with D possibly being TRBD2 (5 bases). Germline loops: CDR1 MGHRA, CDR2 YSYEKL. V shed 0 bases and J shed 2 bases, with 15 bases lying between them. This CDR3 comprises 17 residues. CDR3 sequence: CASSQEGLERTTDTQYF. As DNA, the CDR3 is TGCGCCAGCAGCCAAGAGGGTTTGGAGCGGACCACAGATACGCAGTATTTT.

The chain employs TRBV11-3 and TRBJ2-1; tentative D call: TRBD2 (5 bases). The CDR3 consists of 15 residues. With 8 bases removed from V and 0 bases from J, the gap between germline ends came to 14 bases. The germline V gene encodes CDR1 SGHNT and CDR2 YENEEA. The CDR3 sequence: CASGGGESSYNEQFF. Written as DNA, the CDR3 is TGTGCCAGCGGAGGTGGGGAGAGCTCCTACAATGAGCAGTTCTTC.

This chain joins TRBV5-1 and TRBJ2-3; 11 nucleotides line up with TRBD2. In germline, CDR1 is SGHRS, CDR2 YFSETQ. This CDR3 contains 14 residues. V was clipped by 4 bases and J by 5 bases; unmatched bases: 3. The CDR3 bases are TGCGCCAGCAGCCTAGGACTAGCGGGAGATACGCAGTATTTT. This sequence encodes CASSLGLAGDTQYF.

The chain uses TRBV7-2 and TRBJ2-5, with TRBD2 as a possible D gene (5 bases). V lost 2 bases, J lost 2 bases, and 12 bases lay in between. CDR3 length: 15 amino acids. The germline CDR1 and CDR2 sequences are SGHTA and FQGNSA. The CDR3 DNA reads as TGTGCCAGCAGCTTATCGGGCAGGAGGCAAGAGACCCAGTACTTC. Translation gives CASSLSGRRQETQYF.

This chain joins TRBV2 and TRBJ2-5; 10 bases fit TRBD1. J gave up 5 bases and V 6 bases, and 6 bases lay outside the gene matches. The CDR3 runs 14 residues. The germline CDR1 and CDR2 sequences are SNHLY and FYNNEI. The CDR3 is CASRGDRGHETQYF. CDR3 coding DNA: TGTGCCAGCAGGGGGGACAGGGGACACGAGACCCAGTACTTC.